A selection of T cell receptor beta chains follows, all from one sample in a study of blood T cell repertoires in COVID-19. Method: immunoSEQ multiplex PCR; TCRdb's copy keeps in-frame clones and lacks some. The sample contains approximately 170,000 clones, roughly 86% of which appear only once. Sequencing input: peripheral blood. These receptors were taken from a man aged 40-49 years who had recovered from COVID-19. The CDR3 runs from the conserved cysteine through the conserved F or W. A D gene is named only where the DNA matches it firmly. Clone size appears in some rows only: once, few, many, or a class for an expanded clone.

cdr3_nt,cdr3_aa,d_call,clone_size,j_call,v_call
TGTGCCAGCAGCGTCCGGTGGCAGGGGGTGGAGACCCAGTACTTC,CASSVRWQGVETQYF,TRBD1,NA,TRBJ2-5,TRBV9
TGTGCCAGCAGTCAAGATAGCGGGAGAGGTTCAGATACGCAGTATTTT,CASSQDSGRGSDTQYF,TRBD2,NA,TRBJ2-3,TRBV6-2/TRBV6-3
TGCGCCAGCAGCCGTAGGGAGACGGGTAGCAATCAGCCCCAGCATTTT,CASSRRETGSNQPQHF,NA,NA,TRBJ1-5,TRBV4-1
TGCGCCAGCAGCTCGGGACAGGGCTATGGCTACACCTTC,CASSSGQGYGYTF,TRBD1,few,TRBJ1-2,TRBV5-1
TGTGCCAGCAGCGCAGATACACTAGGTACGGCGGACGAGACCCAGTACTTC,CASSADTLGTADETQYF,NA,NA,TRBJ2-5,TRBV9
TGTGCCAGCAGTTATACGGTAGGAACCGGGACAGCCTACGAGCAGTACTTC,CASSYTVGTGTAYEQYF,TRBD1,NA,TRBJ2-7,TRBV6-2/TRBV6-3
TGTGCCACCAGTGATTTCGGGGATACTGGGGCCAACGTCCTGACTTTC,CATSDFGDTGANVLTF,NA,NA,TRBJ2-6,TRBV24-1
TGTGCCAGCAGCCAAGAGATGGGGGGCACCATATATTTT,CASSQEMGGTIYF,NA,NA,TRBJ1-3,TRBV3-1/TRBV3-2
TGTGCCAGCAGCTTGTCTCACAATGAGCAGTTCTTC,CASSLSHNEQFF,NA,NA,TRBJ2-1,TRBV5-6
TGTGCCAGCAGTTTATTGGGCGGGATAACTGAAGCTTTCTTT,CASSLLGGITEAFF,NA,NA,TRBJ1-1,TRBV27
TGCGCCAGCAAAGGAGGGGAGGGTTTGTACACTGAAGCTTTCTTT,CASKGGEGLYTEAFF,NA,NA,TRBJ1-1,TRBV5-1
TGTGCCAGTAGTACCGCGGCCCACACAGATACGCAGTATTTT,CASSTAAHTDTQYF,NA,once,TRBJ2-3,TRBV19
TGTGCCAGCAGCTTACTAGCGGGAGGGCCCGGGGAGACCCAGTACTTC,CASSLLAGGPGETQYF,TRBD2,NA,TRBJ2-5,TRBV7-9
TGTGCCAGCCATAACAGGGGTACCTATAATTCACCCCTCCACTTT,CASHNRGTYNSPLHF,TRBD1,few,TRBJ1-6,TRBV28
TGTGCCAGCAGCTGGAGGGACAGGGGCCGATCCTACGAGCAGTACTTC,CASSWRDRGRSYEQYF,TRBD1,once,TRBJ2-7,TRBV5-5
TGTGCCATCAGTGACCCTGGACAGACGCAGTTCTTC,CAISDPGQTQFF,NA,NA,TRBJ2-1,TRBV10-3
TGTGCCAGCAGCTTTACGACTAGCGGGAACACAGATACGCAGTATTTT,CASSFTTSGNTDTQYF,TRBD2,NA,TRBJ2-3,TRBV11-2
TGTGCCAGCAGAAGACAGGGATCCGAGCAGTACTTC,CASRRQGSEQYF,TRBD1,NA,TRBJ2-7,TRBV28
TGTGCCAGCAGCGAACGAGACAGGGAGGACCTCTACGAGCAGTACTTC,CASSERDREDLYEQYF,NA,NA,TRBJ2-7,TRBV5-6
TGTGCCAGCAGTTACAGGGGGACAGGTCAATATACGCAGTATTTT,CASSYRGTGQYTQYF,TRBD1,NA,TRBJ2-3,TRBV6-5
TGTGCCAGCAGGGGGACTAGCGGCCCACAGTTCTTC,CASRGTSGPQFF,TRBD2,NA,TRBJ2-1,TRBV6-5
TGTGCCAGCTCATTGGGGAGGAACACTGAAGCTTTCTTT,CASSLGRNTEAFF,NA,NA,TRBJ1-1,TRBV7-2
TGTGCCAGCAGGTTCACCGGGAGGAACACTGAAGCTTTCTTT,CASRFTGRNTEAFF,NA,few,TRBJ1-1,TRBV6-5
TGTGCCAGCAGTTCACCGCAGGGAAGCAACACTGAAGCTTTCTTT,CASSSPQGSNTEAFF,NA,NA,TRBJ1-1,TRBV25-1
TGTGCCAGCAGCCCAGTTTCCTCAGGGGGTTTTTACGAGCAGTACTTC,CASSPVSSGGFYEQYF,TRBD1,NA,TRBJ2-7,TRBV7-9
TGTGCCAGCAGCTTAGCGGGGGTAGCGGGTCACAATGAGCAGTTCTTC,CASSLAGVAGHNEQFF,TRBD2,NA,TRBJ2-1,TRBV7-9
TGTGCCATCAGTGGGGCCTTAAGCGGGGGGGCCGGAAATGAGCAGTTCTTC,CAISGALSGGAGNEQFF,TRBD2,NA,TRBJ2-1,TRBV10-3
TGTGCCAGCAGCAAACAGCAAAATTCACCCCTCCACTTT,CASSKQQNSPLHF,NA,NA,TRBJ1-6,TRBV14
TGTGCCAGCAGCACAGCTAGCGGTCTCAATGAGCAGTTCTTC,CASSTASGLNEQFF,TRBD2,NA,TRBJ2-1,TRBV7-2
TGCGCCAGCAGCTTGGAAGCAGGCCAAGAGACCCAGTACTTC,CASSLEAGQETQYF,NA,NA,TRBJ2-5,TRBV5-1
TGTGCCAGCAGTGTCCGGGACAGGTGGCTTTTC,CASSVRDRWLF,TRBD1,NA,TRBJ2-6,TRBV6-2/TRBV6-3
TGCAGCGTTGAATCACATACAGGGGTAGGAGGCGGCTACACCTTC,CSVESHTGVGGGYTF,TRBD1,NA,TRBJ1-2,TRBV29-1
TGTGCCAGCAGCCAAACCCCCGGTGCAGGGATTTCACCCCTCCACTTT,CASSQTPGAGISPLHF,NA,NA,TRBJ1-6,TRBV7-2
TGTGCCAGCAGCGTCTCCTCCTCGGGGGACAGGGCGGAAGAAAAACTGTTTTTT,CASSVSSSGDRAEEKLFF,TRBD1,NA,TRBJ1-4,TRBV9
TGTGCCAGCAGCAAAGGGGTAGGGGTTATCACCATATATTTT,CASSKGVGVITIYF,NA,NA,TRBJ1-3,TRBV21-1
TGTGCCAGTAGTCCCCGACTAGCGGGTTTCACCGGGGAGCTGTTTTTT,CASSPRLAGFTGELFF,TRBD2,NA,TRBJ2-2,TRBV19
TGCGCCAGCAGCCAAGGTCCAGAGGGGGCCTACAATGAGCAGTTCTTC,CASSQGPEGAYNEQFF,NA,NA,TRBJ2-1,TRBV4-3
TGCGCCACCCTGACCCGGGGGAGCGCTCACGAGACCCAGTACTTC,CATLTRGSAHETQYF,NA,NA,TRBJ2-5,TRBV10-2